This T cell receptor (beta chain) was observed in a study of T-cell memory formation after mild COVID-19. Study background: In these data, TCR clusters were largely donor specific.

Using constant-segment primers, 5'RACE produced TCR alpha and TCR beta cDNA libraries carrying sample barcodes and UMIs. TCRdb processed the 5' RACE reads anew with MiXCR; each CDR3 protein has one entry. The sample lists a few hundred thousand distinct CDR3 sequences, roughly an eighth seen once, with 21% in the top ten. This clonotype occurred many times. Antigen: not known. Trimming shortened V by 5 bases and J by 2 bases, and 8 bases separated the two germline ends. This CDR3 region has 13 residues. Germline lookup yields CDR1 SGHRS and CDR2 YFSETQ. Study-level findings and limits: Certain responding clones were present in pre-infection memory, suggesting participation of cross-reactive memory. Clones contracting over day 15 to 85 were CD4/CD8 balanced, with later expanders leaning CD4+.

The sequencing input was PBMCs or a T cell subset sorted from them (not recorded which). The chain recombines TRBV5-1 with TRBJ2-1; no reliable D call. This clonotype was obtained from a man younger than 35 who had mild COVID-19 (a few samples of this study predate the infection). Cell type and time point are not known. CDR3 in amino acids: CASRGRTYNEQFF. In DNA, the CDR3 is TGCGCCAGCAGAGGCAGAACCTACAATGAGCAGTTCTTC. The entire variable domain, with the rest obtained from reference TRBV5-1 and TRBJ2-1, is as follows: KAGVTQTPRYLIKTRGQQVTLSCSPISGHRSVSWYQQTPGQGLQFLFEYFSETQRNKGNFPGRFSGRQFSNSRSEMNVSTLELGDSALYLCASRGRTYNEQFFGPGTRLTVL.